Following are 19 T cell receptor beta chains from one sample sequenced in a study of blood T cell repertoires in COVID-19. Libraries were prepared by immunoSEQ multiplex PCR; TCRdb keeps only in-frame clonotypes and omits some of them. The sample carries around 150,000 clones, 80% to 90% recorded once. The sequenced sample consisted of peripheral blood. The source is a man aged 65 to 85 with acute or convalescent COVID-19.

V usage is TRBV5-5 and J usage is TRBJ2-6, with D possibly matching TRBD1 (6 bases). Germline CDR1 SGHKS, CDR2 YYEKEE (reference sequence). Trimming pared 0 bases from V and 11 bases from J, leaving 12 bases between. This CDR3 has 14 residues. The CDR3 here is CASSLAEGGYVLTF. In DNA form, the CDR3 reads TGTGCCAGCAGCTTGGCCGAAGGGGGATACGTCCTGACTTTC.

The chain joins TRBV24-1 to TRBJ2-1; 9 bases are a match to TRBD2. With 1 base clipped from V and 10 bases from J, the junction kept 10 bases outside the gene matches. Per the germline V gene, CDR1 is KGHDR and CDR2 is SFDVKD. The CDR3 contains 16 residues. The CDR3 loop reads CATSDFSLAGTMEQFF. In nucleotides, the CDR3 is TGTGCCACCAGTGATTTTTCGCTAGCGGGAACTATGGAGCAGTTCTTC.

The chain carries TRBV10-3 and TRBJ1-1; 10 positions agree with TRBD1. Per germline, CDR1 ENHRY and CDR2 SYGVKD. CDR3 length equals 15 residues. The ends lost 6 bases at V and 0 bases at J; junction bases unmatched: 4. In DNA form, the CDR3 reads TGTGCCATCAGCCAGACAGGGGGCTTGAACACTGAAGCTTTCTTT. Translating gives CAISQTGGLNTEAFF.

The chain combines TRBV29-1 with TRBJ1-1; TRBD1 matches at 9 bases. Germline V gene data show CDR1 as SQVTM and CDR2 as ANQGSEA. Unmatched junction bases numbered 7, after V lost 1 base and J lost 4 bases. The CDR3 covers 15 residues. Here the CDR3 DNA reads TGCAGCGTTGAAGTAGGACAGGGGATTGGCACTGAAGCTTTCTTT. Protein product: CSVEVGQGIGTEAFF.

This chain joins TRBV10-3 and TRBJ2-7, with D possibly matching TRBD2 (5 bases). V shed 0 bases and J shed 4 bases, with 25 bases lying between them. Germline V gives CDR1 ENHRY, CDR2 SYGVKD. The CDR3 consists of 19 residues. The DNA of the CDR3 is TGTGCCATCAGTGAGTCGTTAGGATCGGGTATGGGGAGAGGGTACGAGCAGTACTTC. It translates to CAISESLGSGMGRGYEQYF.

Comment on this clone: This sample includes further DNA sequences coding for the same CDR3. This rearrangement joins TRBV18 to TRBJ2-7; 10 bases are shared with TRBD2. The CDR3 loop spans 15 amino acids. CDR1 is KGHSH and CDR2 is LQKENI in the germline V gene. Losses at the gene ends were 1 base for V and 1 base for J; bases not matched to a gene: 1. The DNA of the CDR3 is TGTGCCAGCTCACCACGGACTAGCGGATCCTACGAGCAGTACTTC. This codes for CASSPRTSGSYEQYF.

The V and J genes are TRBV4-3 and TRBJ1-1, with D unclear. The V gene's germline CDR1 is LGHNA and CDR2 YSLEER. This CDR3 has 14 amino acids. Deletions cut 4 bases from V and 0 bases from J, with 9 bases between. CDR3 nucleotides: TGCGCCAGCAGCCCTGGCACAATGAACACTGAAGCTTTCTTT. Encoded protein: CASSPGTMNTEAFF.

This rearrangement joins TRBV10-3 to TRBJ2-3; 7 bases are a match to TRBD1. The ends lost 5 bases at V and 0 bases at J; junction bases unmatched: 2. The CDR3 covers 14 residues. Germline V CDR1 and CDR2: ENHRY, SYGVKD. CDR3 residues: CAISTGQSTDTQYF. CDR3 nucleotides: TGTGCCATCAGTACGGGACAGAGCACAGATACGCAGTATTTT.

The CDR3 region has the DNA TGTGCCAGCAGCCTTAACAGGGACGGTGAAAAACTGTTTTTT. This sequence encodes CASSLNRDGEKLFF. The chain employs TRBV4-2 and TRBJ1-4; weak D call: TRBD1 (6 bases). CDR1 and CDR2 from the germline V gene are LGHNA and YNFKEQ. Trimming removed 4 bases at V and 7 bases at J, with 13 bases between. CDR3 length: 14 residues.

This clone was detected only once. This chain uses TRBV29-1 with TRBJ2-7; TRBD2 matches 13 bases. Germline V lookup: CDR1 SQVTM, CDR2 ANQGSEA. The junction had 10 bases not matched to a gene; V was cut back by 6 bases and J by 5 bases. This CDR3 is 15 amino acids long. The CDR3 reads CSVGTPGTSGNEQYF. The CDR3 DNA sequence: TGCAGCGTCGGAACGCCCGGGACTAGCGGGAACGAGCAGTACTTC.

The V and J genes are TRBV28 and TRBJ2-1; 7 bases fit TRBD1. The ends lost 2 bases at V and 3 bases at J; junction bases unmatched: 1. The CDR3 consists of 14 residues. CDR1 and CDR2 from the germline V gene are MDHEN and SYDVKM. In DNA form, the CDR3 reads TGTGCCAGCAGTTTAGGGACAGTCTACAATGAGCAGTTCTTC. Translating it yields CASSLGTVYNEQFF. Full variable domain (missing parts from reference TRBV28 and TRBJ2-1): DVKVTQSSRYLVKRTGEKVFLECVQDMDHENMFWYRQDPGLGLRLIYFSYDVKMKEKGDIPEGYSVSREKKERFSLILESASTNQTSMYLCASSLGTVYNEQFFGPGTRLTVL.

This chain links TRBV29-1 with TRBJ2-3; 10 bases map to TRBD1. Germline V gene sequence: CDR1 SQVTM, CDR2 ANQGSEA. V shed 6 bases, J shed 2 bases, and the junction held 2 bases outside the gene matches. CDR3 length: 13 residues. The CDR3 nucleotides are TGCAGCGTAGGACAGGGGGACACAGATACGCAGTATTTT. This translates into CSVGQGDTDTQYF.

The J gene is TRBJ2-1, the V gene TRBV6-5, with 13 bases aligning to TRBD2. The V and J ends lost 2 bases and 8 bases, in that order; junction bases with no gene match: 6. CDR1 is MNHEY, CDR2 SVGAGI, per germline. The CDR3 has 16 amino acids. The DNA for the CDR3 is TGTGCCAGCAGTTACCGGACTAGCGGGAGAATGCATGAGCAGTTCTTC. Amino acid sequence: CASSYRTSGRMHEQFF.

As regards this clone: The same CDR3 can be traced to other DNA sequences in this sample. The V and J genes are TRBV5-1 and TRBJ2-7, with 8 nucleotides matching TRBD2. V shed 0 bases and J 2 bases; nucleotides not matched to a gene: 1. Germline-derived CDR1 and CDR2 are SGHRS and YFSETQ. The length of the CDR3 is 14 residues. In DNA, the CDR3 is TGCGCCAGCAGCTTGGACGGGGGGGCCTACGAGCAGTACTTC. Translated: CASSLDGGAYEQYF.

This sequence joins TRBV5-4 and TRBJ2-7, with TRBD2 matching over 13 bases. Germline lookup yields CDR1 SGHNT and CDR2 YYREEE (reference sequence). The CDR3 sequence is 16 residues long. Germline trimming cut 0 bases from V and 4 bases from J; bases unmatched to any gene: 4. Written as DNA, the CDR3 is TGTGCCAGCAGCTTGGGGACTAGCGGGAGAGGTTACGAGCAGTACTTC. It yields the protein CASSLGTSGRGYEQYF.

This clone has just a few counts. The gene calls are TRBV19 and TRBJ1-2; D might be TRBD1 (5 bases). Per germline, CDR1 LNHDA and CDR2 SQIVND (reference sequence). The V end lost 5 bases, the J end lost 0 bases, and 10 bases lay between the germline ends. This CDR3 is built from 14 residues. For the CDR3, the DNA is TGTGCCAGTAGTGAGATGACAGCTAACTATGGCTACACCTTC. As protein: CASSEMTANYGYTF.

The chain recombines TRBV7-2 with TRBJ2-7, with D maybe TRBD1 (6 bases). Germline CDR1 SGHTA, CDR2 FQGNSA. The V gene lost 5 bases and the J gene lost 2 bases, with 16 bases spanning the gap. The CDR3 loop spans 15 amino acids. In DNA form, the CDR3 reads TGTGCCAGCAGCCTACAAGACGGGACAACCTACGAGCAGTACTTC. It translates to CASSLQDGTTYEQYF.

The genes are TRBV6-5 and TRBJ2-5; a possible D gene is TRBD1 (6 bases). V was cut by 2 bases and J by 5 bases, with 15 bases left in between. The CDR3 runs to 15 residues. The V gene's germline CDR1 is MNHEY and CDR2 SVGAGI. Here the CDR3 reads CASSYLVGAQETQYF. For the CDR3, the DNA is TGTGCCAGCAGTTACCTTGTGGGGGCACAGGAGACCCAGTACTTC.

The chain joins TRBV7-2 to TRBJ1-5; TRBD1 matches 9 bases. The CDR3 is made up of 16 amino acids. Per the germline V gene, CDR1 is SGHTA and CDR2 is FQGNSA. J gave up 4 bases and V 5 bases, and 9 bases lay outside the gene matches. CDR3 in amino acids: CASSASRGTGNQPQHF. CDR3 DNA sequence: TGTGCCAGCAGCGCCTCACGCGGGACAGGGAATCAGCCCCAGCATTTT.